A single sample gave rise to the 3 T cell receptor beta chains below, sequenced in a study of cytomegalovirus exposure and HLA in healthy donors. TCRdb's table, derived via immunoSEQ multiplex PCR, lists solely in-frame clones and lacks some. This sample carries more than 250,000 clones, 90% of them seen once, and the ten largest clones take 3% to 3.5%. What was sequenced was PBMCs. All receptors come from a woman between 25 and 40 years old in good health and CMV-seronegative.

The CDR3, as DNA: TGTGCCAGCAGCCCAGACCGGGACCTACCCTACGAGCAGTACTTC. Its protein product is CASSPDRDLPYEQYF. The rearrangement links TRBV7-9 to TRBJ2-7; D possibly uses TRBD1 or TRBD2 (5 bases each). Germline loops: CDR1 SEHNR, CDR2 FQNEAQ (reference sequence). V was pared by 5 bases and J by 2 bases, with 16 bases between. The length of the CDR3 is 15 residues.

The chain joins TRBV4-2 to TRBJ2-3; D remains unclear. With 0 bases removed from V and 6 bases from J, the gap between germline ends came to 13 bases. CDR1 is LGHNA, CDR2 YNFKEQ, per germline. The CDR3 is 15 amino acids. The CDR3 DNA reads as TGTGCCAGCAGCCAAGAAAACCCCGCGTTGGATACGCAGTATTTT. Amino acid sequence: CASSQENPALDTQYF.

The chain combines TRBV6-1 with TRBJ1-5; the D is unclear. V lost 5 bases and J lost 2, with 13 bases in between. CDR3 length: 15 amino acids. CDR1 and CDR2 from the germline V gene are MNHNS and SASEGT. CDR3 region: CASSSTWSGNQPQHF. CDR3 sequence (DNA): TGTGCCAGCAGTTCCACTTGGAGTGGCAATCAGCCCCAGCATTTT.